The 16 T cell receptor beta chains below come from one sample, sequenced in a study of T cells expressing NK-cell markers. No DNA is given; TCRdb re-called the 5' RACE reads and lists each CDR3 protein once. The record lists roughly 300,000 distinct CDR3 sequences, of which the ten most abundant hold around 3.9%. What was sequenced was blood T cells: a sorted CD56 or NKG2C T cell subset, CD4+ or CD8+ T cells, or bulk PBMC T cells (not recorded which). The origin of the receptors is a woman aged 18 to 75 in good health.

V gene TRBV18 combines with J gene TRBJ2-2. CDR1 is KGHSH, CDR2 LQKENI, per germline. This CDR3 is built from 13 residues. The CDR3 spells CASSLQYTGELFF.

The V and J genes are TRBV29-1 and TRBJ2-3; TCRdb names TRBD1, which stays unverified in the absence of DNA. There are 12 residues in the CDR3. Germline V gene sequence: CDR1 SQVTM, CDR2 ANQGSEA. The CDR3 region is CSAGASTDTQYF.

CDR3 sequence reads: CASSHGGGNEQFF. The J gene is TRBJ2-1, the V gene TRBV7-3; TCRdb names TRBD1, which stays unverified in the absence of DNA. CDR3 length: 13 residues. CDR1 and CDR2 from the germline V gene are SGHTA and FQGTGA. Drawing the rest from reference TRBV7-3 and TRBJ2-1, the complete variable domain is GAGVSQTPSNKVTEKGKYVELRCDPISGHTALYWYRQSLGQGPEFLIYFQGTGAADDSGLPNDRFFAVRPEGSVSTLKIQRTERGDSAVYLCASSHGGGNEQFFGPGTRLTVL.

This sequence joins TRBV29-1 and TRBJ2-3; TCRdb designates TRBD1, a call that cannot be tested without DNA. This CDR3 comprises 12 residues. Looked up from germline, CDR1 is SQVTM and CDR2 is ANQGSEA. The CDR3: CSADRGLDTQYF.

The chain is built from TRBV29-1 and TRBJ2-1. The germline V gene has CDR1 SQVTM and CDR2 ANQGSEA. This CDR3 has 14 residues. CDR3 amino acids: CSVGIGASYNEQFF.

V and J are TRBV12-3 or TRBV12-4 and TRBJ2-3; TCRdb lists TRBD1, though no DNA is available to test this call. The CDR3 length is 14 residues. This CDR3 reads CASGAVVSTDTQYF.

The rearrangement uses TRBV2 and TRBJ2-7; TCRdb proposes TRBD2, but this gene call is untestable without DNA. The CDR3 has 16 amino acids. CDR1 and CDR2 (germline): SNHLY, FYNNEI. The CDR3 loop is CASKGLAGGVAYEQYF.

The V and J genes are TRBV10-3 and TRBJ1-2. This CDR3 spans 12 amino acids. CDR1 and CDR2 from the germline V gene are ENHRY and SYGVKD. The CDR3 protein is CAISDSAGGYTF.

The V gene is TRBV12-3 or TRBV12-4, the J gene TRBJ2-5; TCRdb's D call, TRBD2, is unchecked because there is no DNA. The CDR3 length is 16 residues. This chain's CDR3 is CASSLDRLAGGETQYF.

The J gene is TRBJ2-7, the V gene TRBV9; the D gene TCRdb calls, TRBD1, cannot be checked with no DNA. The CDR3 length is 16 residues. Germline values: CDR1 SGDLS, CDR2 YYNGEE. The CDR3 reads CASSPRDSPLSYEQYF.

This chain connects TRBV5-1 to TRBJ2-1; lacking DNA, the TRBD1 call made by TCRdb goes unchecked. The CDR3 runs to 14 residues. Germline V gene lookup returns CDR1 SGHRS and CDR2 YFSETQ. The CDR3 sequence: CASRVGTDDNEQFF. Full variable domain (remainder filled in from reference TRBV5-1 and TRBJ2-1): KAGVTQTPRYLIKTRGQQVTLSCSPISGHRSVSWYQQTPGQGLQFLFEYFSETQRNKGNFPGRFSGRQFSNSRSEMNVSTLELGDSALYLCASRVGTDDNEQFFGPGTRLTVL.

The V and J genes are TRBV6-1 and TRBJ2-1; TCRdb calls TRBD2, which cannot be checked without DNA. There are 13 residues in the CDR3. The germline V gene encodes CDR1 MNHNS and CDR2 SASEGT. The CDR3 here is CASSREAYNEQFF.

The CDR3 spells CATSRATHRGNQPQHF. This rearrangement joins TRBV15 to TRBJ1-5; absent DNA, TCRdb's TRBD1 call cannot be checked. The germline gives CDR1 LNHNV, CDR2 YYDKDF (reference sequence). The CDR3 sequence is 16 residues long. Filled out from reference TRBV15 and TRBJ1-5, the complete variable domain reads DAMVIQNPRYQVTQFGKPVTLSCSQTLNHNVMYWYQQKSSQAPKLLFHYYDKDFNNEADTPDNFQSRRPNTSFCFLDIRSPGLGDTAMYLCATSRATHRGNQPQHFGDGTRLSIL.

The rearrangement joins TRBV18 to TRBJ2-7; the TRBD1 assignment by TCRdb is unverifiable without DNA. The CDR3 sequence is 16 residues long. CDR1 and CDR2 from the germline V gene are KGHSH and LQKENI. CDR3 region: CASSPLGQGAVYEQYF.

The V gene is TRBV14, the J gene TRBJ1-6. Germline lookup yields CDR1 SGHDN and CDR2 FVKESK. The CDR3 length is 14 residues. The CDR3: CASSQDQYNSPLHF. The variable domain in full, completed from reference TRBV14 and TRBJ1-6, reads EAGVTQFPSHSVIEKGQTVTLRCDPISGHDNLYWYRRVMGKEIKFLLHFVKESKQDESGMPNNRFLAERTGGTYSTLKVQPAELEDSGVYFCASSQDQYNSPLHFGNGTRLTVT.

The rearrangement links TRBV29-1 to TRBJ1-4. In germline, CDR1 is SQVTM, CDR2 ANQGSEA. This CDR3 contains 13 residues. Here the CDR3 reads CSVEVLGNEKLFF.